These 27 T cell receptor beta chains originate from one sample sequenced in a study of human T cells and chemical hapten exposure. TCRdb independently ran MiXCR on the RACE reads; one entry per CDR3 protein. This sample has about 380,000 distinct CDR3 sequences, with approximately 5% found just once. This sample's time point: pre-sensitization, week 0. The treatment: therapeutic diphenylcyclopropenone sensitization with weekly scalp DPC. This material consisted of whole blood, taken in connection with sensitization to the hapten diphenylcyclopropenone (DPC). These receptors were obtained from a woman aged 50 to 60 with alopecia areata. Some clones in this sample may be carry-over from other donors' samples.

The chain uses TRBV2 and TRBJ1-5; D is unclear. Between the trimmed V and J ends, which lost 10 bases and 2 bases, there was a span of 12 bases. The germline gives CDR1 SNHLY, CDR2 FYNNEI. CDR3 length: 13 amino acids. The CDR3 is CATAPGGNQPQHF. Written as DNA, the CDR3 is TGTGCCACCGCGCCGGGCGGCAATCAGCCCCAGCATTTT.

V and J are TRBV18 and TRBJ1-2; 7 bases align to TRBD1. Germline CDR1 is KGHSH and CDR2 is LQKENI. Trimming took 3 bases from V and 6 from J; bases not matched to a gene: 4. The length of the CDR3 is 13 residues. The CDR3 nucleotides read TGTGCCAGCTCACCTTTAGACAGGGATGGCTACACCTTC. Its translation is CASSPLDRDGYTF.

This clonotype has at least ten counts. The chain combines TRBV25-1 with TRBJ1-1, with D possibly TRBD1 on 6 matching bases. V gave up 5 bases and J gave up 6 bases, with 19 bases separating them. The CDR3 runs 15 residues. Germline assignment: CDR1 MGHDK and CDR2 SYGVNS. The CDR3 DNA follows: TGTGCCAGCAGTCCCCAGACAGGTGGATGGGCTGAAGCTTTCTTT. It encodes CASSPQTGGWAEAFF.

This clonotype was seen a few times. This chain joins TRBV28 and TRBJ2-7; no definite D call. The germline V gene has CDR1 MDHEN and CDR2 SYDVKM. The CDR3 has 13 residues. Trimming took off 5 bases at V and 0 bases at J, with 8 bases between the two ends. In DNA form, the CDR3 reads TGTGCCAGCAGTAACCTCGGCTCCTACGAGCAGTACTTC. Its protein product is CASSNLGSYEQYF.

CDR3 residues: CSARVWTPATNEKLFF. The CDR3 nucleotides read TGCAGTGCTAGAGTTTGGACGCCTGCAACTAATGAAAAACTGTTTTTT. The chain couples TRBV20-1 to TRBJ1-4; D remains unclear. The CDR3 loop spans 16 amino acids. The germline V gene has CDR1 DFQATT and CDR2 SNEGSKA (reference sequence). Deletions cut 1 base from V and 0 bases from J, with 12 bases between.

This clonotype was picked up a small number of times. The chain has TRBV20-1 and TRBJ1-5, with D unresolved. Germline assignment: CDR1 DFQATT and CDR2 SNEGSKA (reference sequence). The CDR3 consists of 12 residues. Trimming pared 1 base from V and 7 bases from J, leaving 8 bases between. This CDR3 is CSARVGSQPQHF. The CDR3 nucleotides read TGCAGTGCTAGAGTGGGATCGCAGCCCCAGCATTTT.

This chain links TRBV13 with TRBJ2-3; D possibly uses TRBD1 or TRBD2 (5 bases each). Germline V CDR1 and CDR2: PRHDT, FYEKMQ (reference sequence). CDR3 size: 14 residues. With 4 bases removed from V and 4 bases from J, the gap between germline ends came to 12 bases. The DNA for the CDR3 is TGTGCCAGCAGCTCCTTACTGGGGGCAGATACGCAGTATTTT. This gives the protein CASSSLLGADTQYF.

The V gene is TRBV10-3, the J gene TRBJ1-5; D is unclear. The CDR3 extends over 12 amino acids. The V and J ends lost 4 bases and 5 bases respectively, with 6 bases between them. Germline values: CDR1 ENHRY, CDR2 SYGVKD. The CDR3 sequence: CAISASDQPQHF. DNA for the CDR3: TGTGCCATCAGTGCCAGCGATCAGCCCCAGCATTTT.

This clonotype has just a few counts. The CDR3 is CASSFRRDRDRGQPQHF. The CDR3 bases are TGTGCCAGCAGCTTCCGGCGTGACAGGGATCGAGGGCAGCCCCAGCATTTT. The chain combines TRBV7-4 with TRBJ1-5; the match to TRBD1 covers 7 bases. The trim removed 3 bases at V and 7 bases at J, leaving 15 bases unmatched. This CDR3 contains 17 residues. CDR1 and CDR2 (germline): SGHVT, SQSDAQ.

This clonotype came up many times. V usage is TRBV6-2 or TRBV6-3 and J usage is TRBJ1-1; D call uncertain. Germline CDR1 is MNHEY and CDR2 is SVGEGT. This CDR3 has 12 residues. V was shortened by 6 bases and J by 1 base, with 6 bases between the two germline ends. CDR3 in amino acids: CASRDWNTEAFF. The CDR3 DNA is TGTGCCAGCAGGGATTGGAACACTGAAGCTTTCTTT.

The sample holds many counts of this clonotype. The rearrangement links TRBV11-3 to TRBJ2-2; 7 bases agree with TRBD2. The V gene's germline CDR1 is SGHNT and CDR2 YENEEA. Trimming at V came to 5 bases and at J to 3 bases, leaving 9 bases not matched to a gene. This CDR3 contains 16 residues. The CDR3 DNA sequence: TGTGCCAGCAGCCTTGGGGGGGGAGGATACACCGGGGAGCTGTTTTTT. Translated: CASSLGGGGYTGELFF.

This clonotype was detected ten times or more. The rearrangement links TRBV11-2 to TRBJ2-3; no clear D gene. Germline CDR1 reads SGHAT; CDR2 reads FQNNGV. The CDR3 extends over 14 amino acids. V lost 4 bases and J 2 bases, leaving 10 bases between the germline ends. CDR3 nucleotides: TGTGCCAGCAGCTCCCTTCGGTCCACAGATACGCAGTATTTT. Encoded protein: CASSSLRSTDTQYF.

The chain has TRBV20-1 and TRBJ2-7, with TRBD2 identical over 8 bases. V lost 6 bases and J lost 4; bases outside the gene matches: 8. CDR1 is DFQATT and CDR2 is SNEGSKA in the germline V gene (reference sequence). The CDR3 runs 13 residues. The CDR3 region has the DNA TGCAGTGCGAAGGGGACTAGGGCTTACGAGCAGTACTTC. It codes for CSAKGTRAYEQYF.

CDR3 amino acids: CASSSNHSGTSGFQETQYF. CDR3 DNA: TGTGCCAGCAGTTCCAATCATTCCGGGACTAGCGGCTTTCAAGAGACCCAGTACTTC. The gene calls are TRBV28 and TRBJ2-5, with 11 nucleotides matching TRBD2. There are 19 residues in the CDR3. Germline trimming cut 4 bases from V and 2 bases from J; bases unmatched to any gene: 15. CDR1 and CDR2 from the germline V gene are MDHEN and SYDVKM.

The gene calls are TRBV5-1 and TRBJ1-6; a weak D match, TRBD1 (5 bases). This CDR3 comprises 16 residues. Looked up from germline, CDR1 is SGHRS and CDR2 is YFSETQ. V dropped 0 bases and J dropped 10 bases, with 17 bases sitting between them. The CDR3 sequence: CASSLGVRDFESPLHF. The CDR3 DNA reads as TGCGCCAGCAGCTTGGGGGTCAGGGACTTTGAGTCACCCCTCCACTTT.

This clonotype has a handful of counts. CDR3 sequence: CASSSTGGRTNTEAFF. The CDR3 DNA sequence: TGCGCCAGCAGCTCGACAGGGGGCCGCACGAACACTGAAGCTTTCTTT. This sequence joins TRBV5-1 and TRBJ1-1; 10 positions agree with TRBD1. The CDR3 consists of 16 residues. J gave up 1 base and V 3 bases, and 6 bases lay outside the gene matches. Germline loops: CDR1 SGHRS, CDR2 YFSETQ.

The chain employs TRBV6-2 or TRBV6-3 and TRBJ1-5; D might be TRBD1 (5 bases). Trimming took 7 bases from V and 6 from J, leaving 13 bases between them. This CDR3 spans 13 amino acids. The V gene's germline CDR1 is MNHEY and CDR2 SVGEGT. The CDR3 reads CASILGVGQPQHF. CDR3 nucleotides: TGTGCCAGCATATTGGGGGTAGGTCAGCCCCAGCATTTT.

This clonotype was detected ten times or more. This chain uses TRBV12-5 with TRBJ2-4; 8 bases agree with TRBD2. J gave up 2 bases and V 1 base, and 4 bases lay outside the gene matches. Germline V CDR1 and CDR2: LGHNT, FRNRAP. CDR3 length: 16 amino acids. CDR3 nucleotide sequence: TGTGCTAGTGGTTTGGGTTTAGCGGGATCCAAAAACATTCAGTACTTC. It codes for CASGLGLAGSKNIQYF.

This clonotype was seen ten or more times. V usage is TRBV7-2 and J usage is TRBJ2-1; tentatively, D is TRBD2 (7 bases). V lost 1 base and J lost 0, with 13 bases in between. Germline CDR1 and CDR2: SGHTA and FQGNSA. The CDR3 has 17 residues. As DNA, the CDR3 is TGTGCCAGCAGCTTAGTCGCGGGGGCAAGCTCCTACAATGAGCAGTTCTTC. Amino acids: CASSLVAGASSYNEQFF.

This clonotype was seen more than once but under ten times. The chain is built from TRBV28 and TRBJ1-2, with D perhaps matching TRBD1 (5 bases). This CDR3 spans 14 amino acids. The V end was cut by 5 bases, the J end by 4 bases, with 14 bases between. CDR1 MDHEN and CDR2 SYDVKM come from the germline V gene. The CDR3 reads CASSRTGGSYGYTF. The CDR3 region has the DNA TGTGCCAGCAGTCGCACAGGAGGATCCTATGGCTACACCTTC.

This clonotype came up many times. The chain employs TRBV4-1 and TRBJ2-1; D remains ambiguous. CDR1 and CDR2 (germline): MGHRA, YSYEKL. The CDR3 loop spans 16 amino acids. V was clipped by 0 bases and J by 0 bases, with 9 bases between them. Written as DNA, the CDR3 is TGCGCCAGCAGCCAAGAATGGGGTAGCTCCTACAATGAGCAGTTCTTC. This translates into CASSQEWGSSYNEQFF.

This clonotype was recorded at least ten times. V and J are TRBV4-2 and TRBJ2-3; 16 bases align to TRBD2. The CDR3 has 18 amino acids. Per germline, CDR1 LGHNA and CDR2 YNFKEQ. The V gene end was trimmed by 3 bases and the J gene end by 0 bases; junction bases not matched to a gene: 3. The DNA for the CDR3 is TGTGCCAGCAGCCAGGGGACTAGCGGGAGGGAGAGCACAGATACGCAGTATTTT. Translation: CASSQGTSGRESTDTQYF.

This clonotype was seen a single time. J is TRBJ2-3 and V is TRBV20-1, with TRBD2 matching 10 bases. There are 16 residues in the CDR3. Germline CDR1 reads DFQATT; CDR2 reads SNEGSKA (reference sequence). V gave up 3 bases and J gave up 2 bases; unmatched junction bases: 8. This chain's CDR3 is CSARTLSGGHTDTQYF. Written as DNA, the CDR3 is TGCAGTGCTAGGACCCTTAGCGGGGGGCACACAGATACGCAGTATTTT.

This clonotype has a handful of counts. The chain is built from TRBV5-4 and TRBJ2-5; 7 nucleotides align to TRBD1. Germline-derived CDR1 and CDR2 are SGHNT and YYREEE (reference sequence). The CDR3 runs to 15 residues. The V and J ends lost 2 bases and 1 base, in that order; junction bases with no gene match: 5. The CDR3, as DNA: TGTGCCAGCAGCTTAGGAGACAGGGCCCAAGAGACCCAGTACTTC. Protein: CASSLGDRAQETQYF.

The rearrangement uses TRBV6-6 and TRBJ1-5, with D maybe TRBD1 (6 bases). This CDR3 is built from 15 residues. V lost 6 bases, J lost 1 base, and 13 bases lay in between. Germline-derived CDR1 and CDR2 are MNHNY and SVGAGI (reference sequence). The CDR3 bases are TGTGCCAGCAGAGAACAGGGCGGGAGCAATCAGCCCCAGCATTTT. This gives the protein CASREQGGSNQPQHF.

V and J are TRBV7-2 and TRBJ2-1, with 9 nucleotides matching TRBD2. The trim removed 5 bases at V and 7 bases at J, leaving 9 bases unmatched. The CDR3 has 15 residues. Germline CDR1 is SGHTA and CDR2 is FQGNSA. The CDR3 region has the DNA TGTGCCAGCAGCCGAAGTAGCGGGAGTCATAATGAGCAGTTCTTC. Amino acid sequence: CASSRSSGSHNEQFF.

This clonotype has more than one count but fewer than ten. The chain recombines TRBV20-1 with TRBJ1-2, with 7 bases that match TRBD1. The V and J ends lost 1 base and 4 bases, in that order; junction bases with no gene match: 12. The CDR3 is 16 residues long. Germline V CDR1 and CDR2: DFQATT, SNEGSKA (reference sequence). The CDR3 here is CSARVPDRALIYGYTF. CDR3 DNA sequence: TGCAGTGCTAGAGTCCCTGACAGGGCCTTAATCTATGGCTACACCTTC.